This entry lists 20 T cell receptor beta chains sequenced from one sample in a study of CD8+CD57+ T cells in acquired aplastic anemia. The study profiled TCR beta VDJ and CDR3 using genomic DNA as template. MiXCR, run by TCRdb on the reads, gives a single entry per CDR3 protein. There are around 200,000 distinct CDR3 sequences in the sample; over 60% occur only once, and approximately 32% lies in the top ten. The source material was sorted CD4+, CD8+, or CD8+CD57+ T cells (not recorded which) from PBMCs. The receptors shown here come from a human donor in good health.

This clonotype has just one count. This rearrangement joins TRBV11-2 to TRBJ2-3; the D is unclear. This CDR3 spans 9 amino acids. The germline V gene has CDR1 SGHAT and CDR2 FQNNGV. V dropped 11 bases and J dropped 10 bases, with 10 bases sitting between them. The chain's CDR3 is CAPVSPQYF. In DNA form, the CDR3 reads TGTGCCCCAGTTTCTCCGCAGTATTTT.

This chain uses TRBV7-2 with TRBJ2-5, with D possibly being TRBD1 or TRBD2 (5 bases each). The germline V gene has CDR1 SGHTA and CDR2 FQGNSA. Trimming stripped 2 bases from V and 9 bases from J, with 19 bases between. The CDR3 contains 15 residues. The CDR3 loop reads CASSLMRGNPGPQYF. As DNA, the CDR3 is TGTGCCAGCAGCTTAATGAGGGGCAATCCGGGTCCCCAGTACTTC.

The genes are TRBV7-2 and TRBJ2-7; 8 positions agree with TRBD1. The germline CDR1 and CDR2 sequences are SGHTA and FQGNSA. The ends lost 6 bases at V and 5 bases at J; junction bases unmatched: 12. The CDR3 covers 15 residues. The CDR3 nucleotides read TGTGCCAGCAGTAGGCCCGGGACAGGTCACCACGAGCAGTACTTC. Protein sequence: CASSRPGTGHHEQYF.

This clonotype was counted once. The chain employs TRBV7-9 and TRBJ2-7; 8 bases align to TRBD1. The CDR3 is 15 residues long. Per germline, CDR1 SEHNR and CDR2 FQNEAQ (reference sequence). Germline trimming cut 4 bases from V and 6 bases from J; bases unmatched to any gene: 11. The CDR3 is CASSWPGTGGLEQYF. CDR3 sequence (DNA): TGTGCCAGCAGCTGGCCGGGAACAGGGGGTCTCGAGCAGTACTTC.

The V and J genes are TRBV7-9 and TRBJ2-7; TRBD2 is a possible D gene (6 bases). The CDR3 runs to 14 residues. The V and J ends lost 5 bases and 6 bases respectively, with 17 bases between them. Germline V CDR1 and CDR2: SEHNR, FQNEAQ (reference sequence). CDR3 nucleotide sequence: TGTGCCAGCAGCCACCGCGAGGTGCGGGGCGAGCAGTACTTC. This gives the protein CASSHREVRGEQYF.

The rearrangement links TRBV9 to TRBJ2-7; tentative D call: TRBD2 (5 bases). V lost 4 bases and J lost 4, with 24 bases in between. Germline CDR1 SGDLS, CDR2 YYNGEE. This CDR3 contains 17 residues. CDR3: CASSPEVLGGLGYEQYF. CDR3 coding DNA: TGTGCCAGCAGCCCAGAGGTTCTAGGAGGCCTAGGGTACGAGCAGTACTTC.

This chain links TRBV9 with TRBJ1-2; D is unresolved. Germline lookup yields CDR1 SGDLS and CDR2 YYNGEE. This CDR3 region has 16 residues. The V end lost 4 bases, the J end lost 4 bases, and 20 bases lay between the germline ends. CDR3 sequence: CASSQGLQYLVYGYTF. CDR3 DNA: TGTGCCAGCAGCCAAGGGCTACAATACCTAGTCTATGGCTACACCTTC.

This clonotype has at least ten counts. The V gene is TRBV6-2 or TRBV6-3, the J gene TRBJ2-2; TRBD2 is a possible D gene (5 bases). V lost 0 bases and J 3 bases, leaving 8 bases between the germline ends. This CDR3 comprises 15 residues. The V gene's germline CDR1 is MNHEY and CDR2 SVGEGT. The CDR3 region is CASSYSRVDTGELFF. The CDR3, as DNA: TGTGCCAGCAGTTACTCGAGGGTTGACACCGGGGAGCTGTTTTTT.

This clonotype was seen only once. This sequence joins TRBV19 and TRBJ1-1; 7 nucleotides line up with TRBD1. The CDR3 loop spans 12 amino acids. J lost 7 bases, V lost 4 bases, and 3 bases had no gene match. Germline V gene data show CDR1 as LNHDA and CDR2 as SQIVND (reference sequence). The CDR3 sequence: CASSRGTDEAFF. DNA for the CDR3: TGTGCCAGTAGTAGGGGGACAGATGAAGCTTTCTTT.

The chain couples TRBV24-1 to TRBJ1-4; 9 positions agree with TRBD1. Per the germline V gene, CDR1 is KGHDR and CDR2 is SFDVKD. The length of the CDR3 is 14 residues. With V trimmed by 4 bases and J by 6 bases, 2 bases remained unmatched. CDR3 DNA: TGTGCCACCAGTGAGACAGGGGGGGATGAAAAACTGTTTTTT. Its translation is CATSETGGDEKLFF.

This clonotype was seen just once. The chain carries TRBV10-3 and TRBJ1-1; the match to TRBD1 covers 10 bases. J lost 1 base, V lost 3 bases, and 2 bases had no gene match. The CDR3 has 15 amino acids. CDR1 and CDR2 from the germline V gene are ENHRY and SYGVKD. Written as DNA, the CDR3 is TGTGCCATCAGTGACCGGGACAGGGGGAACACTGAAGCTTTCTTT. The encoded protein is CAISDRDRGNTEAFF.

The chain links TRBV5-1 to TRBJ2-7; 8 bases agree with TRBD1. The CDR3 covers 12 residues. The V gene's germline CDR1 is SGHRS and CDR2 YFSETQ. V was clipped by 3 bases and J by 6 bases; unmatched bases: 2. This chain's CDR3 is CASSSTGAEQYF. In nucleotides, the CDR3 is TGCGCCAGCAGCTCGACAGGGGCCGAGCAGTACTTC.

The CDR3 loop is CSARRDTEAFF. CDR3 DNA sequence: TGCAGTGCTAGAAGGGACACTGAAGCTTTCTTT. The chain recombines TRBV20-1 with TRBJ1-1; no definite D call. CDR1 DFQATT and CDR2 SNEGSKA come from the germline V gene (reference sequence). The length of the CDR3 is 11 residues. V was clipped by 2 bases and J by 3 bases, with 4 bases between them.

This chain joins TRBV15 and TRBJ2-7; 10 bases line up with TRBD2. The ends lost 3 bases at V and 6 bases at J; junction bases unmatched: 11. The CDR3 sequence is 16 residues long. CDR1 is LNHNV, CDR2 YYDKDF, per germline (reference sequence). The CDR3 reads CATSRTIAGGPGEQYF. The CDR3, as DNA: TGTGCCACCAGCAGGACGATAGCGGGAGGCCCTGGCGAGCAGTACTTC.

This chain joins TRBV15 and TRBJ2-5; 9 positions agree with TRBD1. Germline V gene sequence: CDR1 LNHNV, CDR2 YYDKDF (reference sequence). V was pared by 8 bases and J by 3 bases, with 13 bases of the junction left unmatched. The CDR3 extends over 16 amino acids. CDR3 bases: TGTGCCACCCTCCGGACCCCGGGACAGGGTGAAGAGACCCAGTACTTC. Protein: CATLRTPGQGEETQYF.

J is TRBJ1-1 and V is TRBV15, with no clear D. The germline V gene has CDR1 LNHNV and CDR2 YYDKDF (reference sequence). The length of the CDR3 is 16 residues. V was trimmed by 0 bases and J by 2 bases, leaving 13 bases between them. Written as DNA, the CDR3 is TGTGCCACCAGCAGAGATCGAATGCTGCTCAACACTGAAGCTTTCTTT. Amino acids: CATSRDRMLLNTEAFF.

This clonotype was seen a single time. The chain recombines TRBV20-1 with TRBJ2-7; D unclear. Trimming took off 6 bases at V and 3 bases at J, with 24 bases between the two ends. From germline, CDR1 is DFQATT and CDR2 SNEGSKA (reference sequence). CDR3 length: 16 residues. CDR3 sequence reads: CSASSRPGRLFYEQYF. The CDR3 DNA sequence: TGCAGTGCCAGCAGCCGGCCGGGCAGGCTATTCTACGAGCAGTACTTC.

A note on this clonotype: At one end the junction does not follow the germline gene, possibly because of a read error. CDR3 sequence (DNA): TGCGCCAGCAAGAGTGGGAACACTGAAGCTTTCTTT. Its protein is CASKSGNTEAFF. The chain employs TRBV6-2 or TRBV6-3 and TRBJ1-1; no firm D call. The germline gives CDR1 MNHEY, CDR2 SVGEGT. The CDR3 contains 12 residues.

The table lists this clonotype with a few counts. The CDR3 sequence: CATSREPKRTEQYF. The CDR3 DNA is TGTGCCACCAGCAGAGAGCCTAAGCGTACCGAGCAGTACTTC. This rearrangement joins TRBV15 to TRBJ2-7; D gene unclear. CDR3 length: 14 amino acids. Germline assignment: CDR1 LNHNV and CDR2 YYDKDF (reference sequence). Trimming took 0 bases from V and 6 from J, leaving 12 bases between them.

Many counts were recorded for this clonotype. CDR3 loop: CSARPTGASTDTQYF. The DNA of the CDR3 is TGCAGTGCTAGGCCGACAGGGGCAAGCACAGATACGCAGTATTTT. This chain joins TRBV20-1 and TRBJ2-3; the match to TRBD1 covers 8 bases. V was clipped by 3 bases and J by 0 bases; unmatched bases: 5. The CDR3 length is 15 residues. The germline gives CDR1 DFQATT, CDR2 SNEGSKA (reference sequence).